This T cell receptor (beta chain) was identified during a study of TIL therapy for anti-PD-1-resistant metastatic lung cancer. The immunoSEQ assay was v3. Repertoires were generated with immunoSEQ multiplex PCR, while TCRdb's copy carries only in-frame clones and drops some. Of about 100,000 clones in the sample, about two thirds were seen once. With regard to this clone: The antigen is unknown.

Documented time point: pre-treatment sample, taken before nivolumab and TIL therapy. Pleural nodules or supraclavicular lymph nodes made up most of the excised metastases sampled. Progressing patients received lymphodepletion, expanded TIL infusion and IL-2. Study-wide results and limits: Many TIL product clones were absent from baseline tumor, suggesting clonal contraction. The cohort had more treatment-naive, never-smoker and oncogene-addicted patients than typical.

CDR1 is SGHRS, CDR2 YFSETQ, per germline. The CDR3 runs 13 residues. V shed 0 bases and J shed 8 bases, with 9 bases lying between them. This chain links TRBV5-1 with TRBJ2-1; D is unresolved. Sequenced here: tumor tissue, sampled at baseline. The clonotype was recovered from a person between 25 and 80 years old with non-small cell lung cancer. CDR3 sequence: CASSLDSPHEQFF. DNA of the CDR3: TGCGCCAGCAGCTTGGACTCCCCCCATGAGCAGTTCTTC.